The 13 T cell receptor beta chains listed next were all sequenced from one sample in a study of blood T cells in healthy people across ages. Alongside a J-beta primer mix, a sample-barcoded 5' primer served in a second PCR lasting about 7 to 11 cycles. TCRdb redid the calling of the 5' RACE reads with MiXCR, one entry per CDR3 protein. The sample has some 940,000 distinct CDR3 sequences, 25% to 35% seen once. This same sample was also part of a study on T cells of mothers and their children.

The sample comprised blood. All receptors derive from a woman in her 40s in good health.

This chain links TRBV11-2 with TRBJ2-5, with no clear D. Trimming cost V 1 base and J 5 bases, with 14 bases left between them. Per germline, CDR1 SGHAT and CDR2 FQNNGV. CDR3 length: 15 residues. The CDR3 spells CASSLVRFGAETQYF. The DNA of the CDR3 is TGTGCCAGCAGCTTAGTCCGGTTCGGAGCGGAGACCCAGTACTTC.

CDR3 DNA: TGTGCCAGCAGCGATACCGGGACAGGGTGGGGTGGGGCCAACGTCCTGACTTTC. Its protein product is CASSDTGTGWGGANVLTF. The chain carries TRBV7-9 and TRBJ2-6; 9 nucleotides align to TRBD1. Germline-derived CDR1 and CDR2 are SEHNR and FQNEAQ (reference sequence). This CDR3 has 18 amino acids. V shed 5 bases and J 3 bases; nucleotides not matched to a gene: 11.

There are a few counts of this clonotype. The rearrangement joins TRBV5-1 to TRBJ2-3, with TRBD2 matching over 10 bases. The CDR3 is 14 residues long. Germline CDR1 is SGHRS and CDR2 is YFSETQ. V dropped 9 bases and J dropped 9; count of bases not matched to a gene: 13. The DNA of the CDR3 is TGCGCCAACAGTCTAACTAGCGGGGAGGTCACGCAGTATTTT. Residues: CANSLTSGEVTQYF.

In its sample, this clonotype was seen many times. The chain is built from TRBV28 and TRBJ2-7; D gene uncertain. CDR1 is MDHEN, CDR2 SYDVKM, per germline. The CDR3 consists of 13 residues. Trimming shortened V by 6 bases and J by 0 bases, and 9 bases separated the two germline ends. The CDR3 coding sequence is TGTGCCAGCAGCATCACAGCCTCCTACGAGCAGTACTTC. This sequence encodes CASSITASYEQYF. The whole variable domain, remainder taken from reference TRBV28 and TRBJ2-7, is DVKVTQSSRYLVKRTGEKVFLECVQDMDHENMFWYRQDPGLGLRLIYFSYDVKMKEKGDIPEGYSVSREKKERFSLILESASTNQTSMYLCASSITASYEQYFGPGTRLTVT.

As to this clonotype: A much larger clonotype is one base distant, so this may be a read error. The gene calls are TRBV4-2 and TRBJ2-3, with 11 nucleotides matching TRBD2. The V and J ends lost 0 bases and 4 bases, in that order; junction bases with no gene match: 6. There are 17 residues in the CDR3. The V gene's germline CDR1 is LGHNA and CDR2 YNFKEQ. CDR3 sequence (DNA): TGTGCCAGCAGCCAAGAACTAGCGGGGGAGCAAGCAGATACGCAGTATTTT. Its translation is CASSQELAGEQADTQYF.

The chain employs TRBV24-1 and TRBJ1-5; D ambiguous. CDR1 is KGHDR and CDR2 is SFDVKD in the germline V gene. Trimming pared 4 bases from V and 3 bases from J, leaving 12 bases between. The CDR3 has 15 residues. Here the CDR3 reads CATSETTGSNQPQHF. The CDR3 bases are TGTGCCACCAGTGAAACGACGGGTTCCAATCAGCCCCAGCATTTT.

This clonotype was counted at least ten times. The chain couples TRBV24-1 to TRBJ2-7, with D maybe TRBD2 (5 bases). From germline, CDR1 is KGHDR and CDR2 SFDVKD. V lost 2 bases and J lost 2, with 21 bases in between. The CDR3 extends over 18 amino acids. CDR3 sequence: CATSDCPDSAPTTYEQYF. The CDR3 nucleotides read TGTGCCACCAGTGATTGCCCGGACTCGGCGCCTACTACCTACGAGCAGTACTTC.

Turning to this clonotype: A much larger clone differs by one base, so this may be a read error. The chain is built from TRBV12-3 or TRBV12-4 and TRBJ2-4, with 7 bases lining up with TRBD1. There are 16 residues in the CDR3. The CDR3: CASRASMGQHKNIRYF. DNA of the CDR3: TGTGCCAGCAGAGCCTCGATGGGACAGCACAAAAACATTCGGTACTTC.

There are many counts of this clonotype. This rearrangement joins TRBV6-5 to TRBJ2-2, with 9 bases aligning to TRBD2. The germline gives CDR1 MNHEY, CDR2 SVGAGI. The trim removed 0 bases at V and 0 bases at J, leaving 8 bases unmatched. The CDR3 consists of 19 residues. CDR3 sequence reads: CASSYSGLAYTSNTGELFF. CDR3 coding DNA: TGTGCCAGCAGTTACTCAGGACTAGCGTATACCTCGAACACCGGGGAGCTGTTTTTT.

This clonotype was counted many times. The CDR3 protein is CASSIRIGGHGEQYF. The CDR3 coding sequence is TGTGCCAGCAGCATAAGGATAGGAGGACACGGAGAGCAGTACTTC. The genes are TRBV12-3 or TRBV12-4 and TRBJ2-7; D possibly uses TRBD1 or TRBD2 (5 bases each). Trimming took 6 bases from V and 7 from J, leaving 22 bases between them. The length of the CDR3 is 15 residues.

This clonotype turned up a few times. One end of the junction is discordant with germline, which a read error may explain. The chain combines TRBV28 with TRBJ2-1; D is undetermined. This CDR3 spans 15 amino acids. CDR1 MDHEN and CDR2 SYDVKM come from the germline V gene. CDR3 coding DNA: TGTGCCAGCAGTTTATACGGCAGCTCCTGCAATGAGCAGTTCTTC. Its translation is CASSLYGSSCNEQFF.

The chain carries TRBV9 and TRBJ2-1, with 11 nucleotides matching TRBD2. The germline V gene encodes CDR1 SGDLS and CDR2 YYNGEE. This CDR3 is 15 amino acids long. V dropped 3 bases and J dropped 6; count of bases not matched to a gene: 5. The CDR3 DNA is TGTGCCAGCAGCGCTGATACTAGCGGGGGCAATGAGCAGTTCTTC. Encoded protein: CASSADTSGGNEQFF.

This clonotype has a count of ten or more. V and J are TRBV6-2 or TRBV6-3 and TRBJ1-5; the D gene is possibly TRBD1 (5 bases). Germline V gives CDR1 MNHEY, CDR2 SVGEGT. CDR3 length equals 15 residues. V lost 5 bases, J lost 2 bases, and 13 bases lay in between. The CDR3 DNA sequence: TGTGCCAGCAGTATACCGGGACGGGGCAATCAGCCCCAGCATTTT. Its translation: CASSIPGRGNQPQHF.